Shown below are 17 T cell receptor beta chains from a single sample sequenced in a study of CD8+ T cells in alopecia areata. Extraction of RNA preceded its reverse transcription into cDNA, which served as the sequencing template. Clones were read by immunoSEQ multiplex PCR, and TCRdb kept only the in-frame ones, dropping some. The sample carries about 140,000 clones, approximately 50% recorded once. The specimen was CD4+ T cells sorted from blood, collected at week 0. All receptors come from a human donor with alopecia areata.

CDR3: CASSLVAGFLTDTQYF. CDR3 nucleotides: TGTGCCAGCAGCTTAGTCGCAGGGTTTTTGACAGATACGCAGTATTTT. The chain recombines TRBV7-9 with TRBJ2-3; D is possibly TRBD1 (5 bases). The V gene lost 1 base and the J gene lost 3 bases, with 14 bases spanning the gap. The CDR3 covers 16 residues. CDR1 and CDR2 from the germline V gene are SEHNR and FQNEAQ (reference sequence).

In the case of this clone: Other DNA sequences in the sample encode the same CDR3. The chain carries TRBV7-9 and TRBJ2-5; D not resolved. The germline V gene has CDR1 SEHNR and CDR2 FQNEAQ (reference sequence). V lost 4 bases, J lost 1 base, and 1 base lay in between. CDR3 length: 11 residues. CDR3 region: CASSSQETQYF. The DNA of the CDR3 is TGTGCCAGCAGCTCCCAAGAGACCCAGTACTTC.

This sequence joins TRBV30 and TRBJ2-3; tentatively, D is TRBD2 (5 bases). Germline V gene data show CDR1 as GTSNPN and CDR2 as SVGIG (reference sequence). V was shortened by 3 bases and J by 3 bases, with 13 bases between the two germline ends. This CDR3 is 14 amino acids long. CDR3 DNA: TGTGCCTGGAGGGGCCAAGTAGCGACAGATACGCAGTATTTT. Amino acids: CAWRGQVATDTQYF.

About this clone itself: Its ends do not fully match the called genes, so a read error is possible. This sequence joins TRBV7-7 and TRBJ2-5; 11 bases match TRBD2. The V gene's germline CDR1 is SSHAT and CDR2 FNYEAQ (reference sequence). The CDR3 loop spans 15 amino acids. CDR3 bases: TGTGCTAGCAGCCTCGGGACTAGCGGACAAGAGACCCAGTACTTC. Translating it yields CASSLGTSGQETQYF.

This rearrangement joins TRBV9 to TRBJ2-5; TRBD2 agrees at 10 bases. Losses at the gene ends were 0 bases for V and 5 bases for J; bases not matched to a gene: 4. Germline V lookup: CDR1 SGDLS, CDR2 YYNGEE. The CDR3 length is 15 residues. CDR3 sequence (DNA): TGTGCCAGCAGCGTAGGCCGTAGCGGGAGGGAGACCCAGTACTTC. This codes for CASSVGRSGRETQYF.

As regards this clone: The sample carries other DNA sequences with the same CDR3. This chain joins TRBV7-2 and TRBJ1-2; D is unresolved. The CDR3 has 13 residues. Germline loops: CDR1 SGHTA, CDR2 FQGNSA. V gave up 2 bases and J gave up 2 bases, with 6 bases separating them. The CDR3 here is CASSLRGNYGYTF. CDR3 DNA sequence: TGTGCCAGCAGCTTACGCGGGAACTATGGCTACACCTTC.

The gene calls are TRBV5-4 and TRBJ2-5; the match to TRBD1 covers 9 bases. The CDR3 is 16 amino acids. Germline V gene sequence: CDR1 SGHNT, CDR2 YYREEE (reference sequence). V shed 7 bases, J shed 1 base, and the junction held 11 bases outside the gene matches. The CDR3: CASAGTGSFSQETQYF. The CDR3 nucleotides read TGTGCCAGCGCCGGGACAGGGAGTTTTTCCCAAGAGACCCAGTACTTC.

The J gene is TRBJ2-5, the V gene TRBV29-1; a possible D gene is TRBD2 (6 bases). Trimming stripped 7 bases from V and 4 bases from J, with 16 bases between. The CDR3 sequence is 13 residues long. Germline loops: CDR1 SQVTM, CDR2 ANQGSEA. CDR3 loop: CSGTGSTRETQYF. In DNA form, the CDR3 reads TGCAGCGGGACCGGGAGTACAAGAGAGACCCAGTACTTC. The whole variable domain, filled in from reference TRBV29-1 and TRBJ2-5, reads SAVISQKPSRDICQRGTSLTIQCQVDSQVTMMFWYRQQPGQSLTLIATANQGSEATYESGFVIDKFPISRPNLTFSTLTVSNMSPEDSSIYLCSGTGSTRETQYFGPGTRLLVL.

This clone was seen a handful of times. The CDR3 loop reads CSARSGYEQYF. CDR3 coding DNA: TGCAGTGCTAGATCCGGTTACGAGCAGTACTTC. The chain combines TRBV20-1 with TRBJ2-7; D is undetermined. Trimming removed 2 bases from V and 4 bases from J, with 6 bases in between. From germline, CDR1 is DFQATT and CDR2 SNEGSKA (reference sequence). This CDR3 is 11 amino acids long.

The V and J genes are TRBV18 and TRBJ2-5; 7 nucleotides match TRBD2. The trim removed 0 bases at V and 5 bases at J, leaving 3 bases unmatched. The CDR3 runs to 14 residues. CDR1 is KGHSH, CDR2 LQKENI, per germline. The chain's CDR3 is CASSPPTGGETQYF. The CDR3 nucleotides read TGTGCCAGCTCACCACCCACCGGGGGGGAGACCCAGTACTTC.

V is TRBV5-1 and J is TRBJ2-5, with 14 positions matching TRBD2. Germline V gene sequence: CDR1 SGHRS, CDR2 YFSETQ. With 4 bases clipped from V and 4 bases from J, the junction kept 12 bases outside the gene matches. CDR3 length equals 18 residues. The CDR3 region has the DNA TGCGCCAGCAGCATAGGGACTAGCGGGAGCCAGGGTAGAGAGACCCAGTACTTC. Protein: CASSIGTSGSQGRETQYF.

The V call is TRBV29-1, the J call TRBJ1-4; a possible D gene is TRBD1 (5 bases). The CDR3 covers 15 residues. Germline V gives CDR1 SQVTM, CDR2 ANQGSEA. V lost 6 bases, J lost 4 bases, and 18 bases lay in between. Here the CDR3 reads CSVLPWGGSNEKLFF. For the CDR3, the DNA is TGCAGCGTCCTCCCTTGGGGGGGTAGTAATGAAAAACTGTTTTTT.

The chain recombines TRBV6-5 with TRBJ2-1; TRBD1 matches at 7 bases. The CDR3 totals 13 residues. V shed 2 bases, J shed 7 bases, and the junction held 2 bases outside the gene matches. Germline CDR1 reads MNHEY; CDR2 reads SVGAGI. The CDR3 DNA is TGTGCCAGCAGTTACAGGGGGCTGAATGAGCAGTTCTTC. It is translated as CASSYRGLNEQFF.

The chain employs TRBV13 and TRBJ2-3, with TRBD1 identical over 10 bases. V dropped 5 bases and J dropped 3; count of bases not matched to a gene: 11. The CDR3 has 17 amino acids. Germline V lookup: CDR1 PRHDT, CDR2 FYEKMQ (reference sequence). CDR3 sequence reads: CASSNYDRGRRTDTQYF. CDR3 nucleotide sequence: TGTGCCAGCAGCAACTATGACAGGGGGCGGCGGACAGATACGCAGTATTTT.

V usage is TRBV6-5 and J usage is TRBJ1-5; tentatively, D is TRBD1 (6 bases). CDR3 size: 13 residues. Trimming shortened V by 4 bases and J by 6 bases, and 10 bases separated the two germline ends. The germline gives CDR1 MNHEY, CDR2 SVGAGI. Here the CDR3 reads CASSSTGSQPQHF. CDR3 coding DNA: TGTGCCAGCAGTTCGACAGGCAGTCAGCCCCAGCATTTT.

This clone was seen a few times. The gene calls are TRBV11-2 and TRBJ1-2; 7 bases fit TRBD1. Losses at the gene ends were 5 bases for V and 8 bases for J; bases not matched to a gene: 14. Germline V gene data show CDR1 as SGHAT and CDR2 as FQNNGV. This CDR3 region has 15 residues. The CDR3 region is CASSPDRTHGTGYTF. The CDR3 nucleotides are TGTGCCAGCAGCCCGGACAGGACCCACGGGACGGGCTACACCTTC. Combining the CDR3 with reference TRBV11-2 and TRBJ1-2 gives the whole variable domain EAGVAQSPRYKIIEKRQSVAFWCNPISGHATLYWYQQILGQGPKLLIQFQNNGVVDDSQLPKDRFSAERLKGVDSTLKIQPAKLEDSAVYLCASSPDRTHGTGYTFGSGTRLTVV.

V usage is TRBV29-1 and J usage is TRBJ2-1; 7 bases match TRBD2. The CDR3 has 11 amino acids. The junction had 2 bases not matched to a gene; V was cut back by 1 base and J by 11 bases. Germline CDR1 reads SQVTM; CDR2 reads ANQGSEA. This chain's CDR3 is CSVEAGGKQFF. CDR3 DNA: TGCAGCGTTGAAGCGGGGGGAAAGCAGTTCTTC.